The clone carrying this T cell receptor (beta chain) has just one count. Its specificity is unknown. The data originate from a study of identical twins. Study-level results: In beta out-of-frame sequences, the excess sharing between twins was weaker. Shared out-of-frame alpha sequences (those common to twins) showed excess low generation probability.

In every case, the donor was a healthy Caucasian. TCRdb used MiXCR to reprocess the 5' RACE reads, holding one entry per CDR3 protein. The sample includes fewer than 650,000 distinct CDR3 sequences, 9.6% seen only once; the top ten take 2.5% to 3.5%. This sample was shared with a second study, whose subject was yellow fever vaccine responses in identical twins.

The specimen sequenced was PBMCs. The origin of this receptor is a woman aged 18 to 35 in good health.

Here the CDR3 DNA reads TGCAGCGCCGGGGTCGGCAGTAACACTGAAGCTTTCTTT. Translated: CSAGVGSNTEAFF. This chain connects TRBV29-1 to TRBJ1-1; no definite D call. This CDR3 comprises 13 residues. V gave up 7 bases and J gave up 2 bases, with 14 bases separating them. Germline CDR1 and CDR2: SQVTM and ANQGSEA.